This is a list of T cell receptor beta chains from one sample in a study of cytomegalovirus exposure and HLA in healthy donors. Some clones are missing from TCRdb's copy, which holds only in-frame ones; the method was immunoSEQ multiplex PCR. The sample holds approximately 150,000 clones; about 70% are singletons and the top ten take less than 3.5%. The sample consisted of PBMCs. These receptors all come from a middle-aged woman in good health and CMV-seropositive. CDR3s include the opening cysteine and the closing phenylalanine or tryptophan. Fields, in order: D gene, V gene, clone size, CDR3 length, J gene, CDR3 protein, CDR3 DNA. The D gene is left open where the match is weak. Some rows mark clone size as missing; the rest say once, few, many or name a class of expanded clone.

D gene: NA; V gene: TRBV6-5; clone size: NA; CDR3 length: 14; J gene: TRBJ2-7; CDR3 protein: CASLGGGPSYEQYF; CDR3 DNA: TGTGCCAGCTTGGGTGGCGGGCCGTCCTACGAGCAGTACTTC
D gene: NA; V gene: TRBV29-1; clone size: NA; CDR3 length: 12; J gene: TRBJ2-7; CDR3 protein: CSAHGPPGEQYF; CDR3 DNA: TGCAGCGCCCACGGTCCCCCGGGCGAGCAGTACTTC
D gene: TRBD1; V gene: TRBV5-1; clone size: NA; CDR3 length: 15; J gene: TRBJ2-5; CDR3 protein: CASSLRQGGQETQYF; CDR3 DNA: TGCGCCAGCAGCTTAAGACAGGGGGGCCAAGAGACCCAGTACTTC
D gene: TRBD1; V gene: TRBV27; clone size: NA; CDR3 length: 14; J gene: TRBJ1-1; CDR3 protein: CASRLGQANTEAFF; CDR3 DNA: TGTGCCAGCAGGCTTGGACAGGCGAACACTGAAGCTTTCTTT
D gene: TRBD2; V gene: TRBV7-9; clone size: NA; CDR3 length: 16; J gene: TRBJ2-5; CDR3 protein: CASSPRWLAGAETQYF; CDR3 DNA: TGTGCCAGCAGCCCCCGCTGGCTAGCGGGGGCCGAGACCCAGTACTTC
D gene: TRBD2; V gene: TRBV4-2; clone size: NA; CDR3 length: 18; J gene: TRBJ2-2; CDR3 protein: CASSQSETSGGAIGELFF; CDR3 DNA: TGTGCCAGCAGCCAATCCGAGACTAGCGGGGGGGCGATCGGGGAGCTGTTTTTT
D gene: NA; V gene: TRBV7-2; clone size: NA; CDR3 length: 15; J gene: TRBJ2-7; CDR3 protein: CASSLAGLAPYEQYF; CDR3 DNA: TGTGCCAGCAGCTTAGCTGGCCTTGCCCCCTACGAGCAGTACTTC
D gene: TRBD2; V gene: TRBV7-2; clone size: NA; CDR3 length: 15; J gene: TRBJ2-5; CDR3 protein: CASRDTSGRDETQYF; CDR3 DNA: TGTGCCAGCAGAGACACTAGCGGGAGAGATGAGACCCAGTACTTC
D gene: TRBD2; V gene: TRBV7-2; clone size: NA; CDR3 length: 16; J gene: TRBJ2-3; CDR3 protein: CASSPLTSGGGDTQYF; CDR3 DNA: TGTGCCAGCAGCCCTTTGACTAGCGGGGGGGGAGATACGCAGTATTTT
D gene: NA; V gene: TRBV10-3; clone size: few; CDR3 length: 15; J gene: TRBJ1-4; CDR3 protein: CAISEQATTNEKLFF; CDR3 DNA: TGTGCCATCAGTGAACAGGCAACAACTAATGAAAAACTGTTTTTT
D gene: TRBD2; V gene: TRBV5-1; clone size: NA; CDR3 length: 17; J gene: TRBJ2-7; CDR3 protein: CASSSTGSGFGPYEQYF; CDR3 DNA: TGCGCCAGCAGCTCGACTGGTAGCGGGTTTGGTCCCTACGAGCAGTACTTC
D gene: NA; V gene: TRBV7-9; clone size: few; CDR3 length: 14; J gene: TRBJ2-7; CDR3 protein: CASSPPGHLYEQYF; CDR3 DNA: TGTGCCAGCAGCCCTCCGGGACACCTCTACGAGCAGTACTTC
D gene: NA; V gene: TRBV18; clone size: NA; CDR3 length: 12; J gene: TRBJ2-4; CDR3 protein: CASSPAENIQYF; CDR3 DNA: TGTGCCAGCTCACCAGCGGAAAACATTCAGTACTTC
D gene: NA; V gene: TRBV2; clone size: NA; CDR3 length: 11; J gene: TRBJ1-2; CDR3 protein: CASSMGRGYTF; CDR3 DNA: TGTGCCAGCTCGATGGGGCGAGGCTACACCTTC
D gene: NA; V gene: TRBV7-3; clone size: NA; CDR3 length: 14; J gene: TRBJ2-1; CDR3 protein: CASSLNHGLNEQFF; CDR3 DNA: TGTGCCAGCAGCTTAAACCACGGACTCAATGAGCAGTTCTTC
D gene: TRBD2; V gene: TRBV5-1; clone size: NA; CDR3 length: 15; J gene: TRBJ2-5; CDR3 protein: CASSISGAQEETQYF; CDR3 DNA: TGCGCCAGCAGCATTAGCGGGGCTCAGGAAGAGACCCAGTACTTC
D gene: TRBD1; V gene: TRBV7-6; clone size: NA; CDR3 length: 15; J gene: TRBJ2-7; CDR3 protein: CASSLLGQDAYEQYF; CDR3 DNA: TGTGCCAGCAGCTTACTCGGACAGGACGCCTACGAGCAGTACTTC
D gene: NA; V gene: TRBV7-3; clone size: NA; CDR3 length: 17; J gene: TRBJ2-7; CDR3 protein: CASSLSSSIGGAYEQYF; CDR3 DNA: TGTGCCAGCAGCTTAAGTTCTTCGATCGGCGGAGCCTACGAGCAGTACTTC
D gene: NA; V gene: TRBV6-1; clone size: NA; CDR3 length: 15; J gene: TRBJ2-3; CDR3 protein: CASSEGLLVTDTQYF; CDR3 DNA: TGTGCCAGCAGTGAAGGGCTACTAGTCACAGATACGCAGTATTTT
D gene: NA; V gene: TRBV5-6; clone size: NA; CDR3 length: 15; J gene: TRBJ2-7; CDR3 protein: CASSLTADLDYEQYF; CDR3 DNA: TGTGCCAGCAGCCTTACAGCCGACTTGGACTACGAGCAGTACTTC
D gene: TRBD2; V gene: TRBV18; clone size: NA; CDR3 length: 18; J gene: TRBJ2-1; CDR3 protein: CASSPTTSGPLTYNEQFF; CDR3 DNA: TGTGCCAGCTCACCTACGACTAGCGGGCCTCTTACCTACAATGAGCAGTTCTTC
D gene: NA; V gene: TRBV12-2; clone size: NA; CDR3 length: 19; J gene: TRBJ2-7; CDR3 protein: CASRLTLIMLVLGTYEQYF; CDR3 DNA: TGTGCAAGTCGCTTAACCCTAATAATGTTAGTGCTCGGTACCTACGAGCAGTACTTC
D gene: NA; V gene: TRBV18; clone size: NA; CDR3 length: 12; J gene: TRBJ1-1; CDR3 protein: CASSPVFTEAFF; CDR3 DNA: TGTGCCAGCTCACCCGTTTTCACTGAAGCTTTCTTT
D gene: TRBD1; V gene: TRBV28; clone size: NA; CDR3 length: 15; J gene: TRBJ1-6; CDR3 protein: CASSLTGQANSPLHF; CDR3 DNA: TGTGCCAGCAGTTTGACGGGACAGGCGAATTCACCCCTCCACTTT